This T cell receptor (beta chain) was recovered during a study of OX40 agonist ivuxolimab in advanced cancers. Concerning the study at large: Ivuxolimab, which targeted the costimulatory receptor OX40 (CD134), was an agonistic, fully human IgG2 monoclonal antibody. Among the 50 to 55 dose-escalation patients, some 20 had hepatocellular carcinoma, 15 melanoma, 9 renal cell carcinoma and 9 head and neck cancer. Patients were allowed to have had prior anti-PD-1, anti-PD-L1 or anti-CTLA-4 therapy, and less than 45% of the dose-escalation patients had previously received checkpoint inhibitors. The point of sequencing TCRbeta in the periphery was to test whether ivuxolimab changed TCR sequence diversity and drove clonal T-cell expansion. The paper describes the monotherapy dose-escalation part (N = 52 patients) of the phase I trial of ivuxolimab. Intravenous ivuxolimab was administered to patients every 2 weeks at six dose levels: 0.01, 0.1, 0.3, 1.5, 3 and 10 mg/kg. The dose-escalation cohort was about 83% male with a mean age of approximately 60 years, ranging from roughly 20 to 80. Partial responses occurred in three dose-escalation patients, of whom one had hepatocellular carcinoma and two had cutaneous melanoma.

The CDR3 covers 11 residues, taking in both the cysteine and the phenylalanine. The CDR3 DNA has 33 bases and is translated from base 1. Reading the germline V gene gives CDR1 SGHTA and CDR2 FQGNSA. The germline ends are 5 bases apart after V is trimmed by 5 bases and J by 4 bases. To sequence the TCRbeta CDR3 region, genomic DNA was isolated from the sorted cells. The immunoSEQ Assay was used to sequence the TCRbeta CDR3 regions. TCRdb provides this immuneACCESS table in a form limited to in-frame rearrangements. Some clones are lacking; in checked studies, under half of them reflect an unresolved V gene, and why the rest are absent is not known. Within this sample are 65,000 to 85,000 clones, with roughly 87% of them counted one time only. Clones ranked in the top ten supply roughly 3% of the sample. About this clone itself: Which antigen it targets is not known. Qualities for individual bases were not recorded, and no much larger clone is one base off.

Results and caveats for the whole study, not just this receptor: Clonal expansion of both CD4+ and CD8+ blood T cells was observed from baseline to week 6 at doses 0.1 to 3.0 mg/kg. After ivuxolimab, expanded clones were on average more numerous among CD8+ T cells than among CD4+ T cells. Antigen specificity was not determined for the clonally expanded peripheral T cells. Low levels of normalized T-cell clonal expansion were also seen in some nonresponding patients. In the 0.1-3.0 mg/kg groups, partial responders were among the patients with the lowest normalized peripheral clonal expansion, particularly in CD8+ T cells.

Patients with autoimmune disease history or receiving systemic immunosuppression were excluded from the trial. Peripheral blood for TCR sequencing was collected from all dose cohorts at baseline, on cycle 4 day 1, and on cycle 7 day 1. The samples were drawn from a first-in-human, open-label, multicenter phase I dose-escalation trial of ivuxolimab. The trial enrolled adults with locally advanced or metastatic head and neck squamous cell, hepatocellular, melanoma or renal cell carcinoma. CD4+ and CD8+ T cells were sorted separately from peripheral blood before TCR sequencing. The sequence is built from TRBV7-2 and TRBJ2-5; the D gene assignment is ambiguous. The sample here was CD4+ or CD8+ T cells sorted from blood, taken in a trial of the OX40 agonist ivuxolimab. The receptor comes from an adult with an advanced solid tumor such as melanoma, head and neck, liver or kidney cancer. This receptor has the CDR3 CASSPSETQYF. The nucleotides read TGTGCCAGCAGCCCGTCAGAGACCCAGTACTTC.